A selection of T cell receptor beta chains follows, all from one sample in a study of Ad26.COV2.S vaccination and SARS-CoV-2 variants. Here immunoSEQ multiplex PCR was the method, and the copy in TCRdb shows in-frame clones only, minus some. The repertoire includes roughly 700,000 clones, 70% to 90% of them detected once, and around 1.4% sits in the top ten. Here the sequenced sample was peripheral blood, taken in a trial of Ad26.COV2.S vaccine versus placebo. Receptor source: a person between 18 and 65 years old who received the Ad26.COV2.S COVID-19 vaccine or a placebo. Both conserved end residues are part of each CDR3. The order of the fields is V gene, D gene, J gene, clone size, CDR3 DNA, CDR3 protein. A D gene is named only where the DNA matches it firmly. Rows give clone size only sometimes, using once, few, many, or a class for an expanded clone.

TRBV4-3,.,TRBJ2-1,once,TGCGCCAGCAGCCAAGATCAAGGGAATGAGCAGTTCTTC,CASSQDQGNEQFF
TRBV11-2,.,TRBJ2-3,.,TGTGCCAGCAGCTTAAGGCTATCCACAGATACGCAGTATTTT,CASSLRLSTDTQYF
TRBV7-2,TRBD2,TRBJ2-2,.,TGTGCCAGCAGCCCCAGCGGGGCAAACACCGGGGAGCTGTTTTTT,CASSPSGANTGELFF
TRBV9,TRBD1,TRBJ1-3,.,TGTGCCAGCAGCGCCCCAGGGGGGGGAAACACCATATATTTT,CASSAPGGGNTIYF
TRBV7-8,.,TRBJ1-5,.,TGTGCCAGCAGCCCAAGCATATACAGGGCGATGAATCAGCCCCAGCATTTT,CASSPSIYRAMNQPQHF
TRBV5-4,TRBD1,TRBJ2-5,.,TGTGCCAGCAGCTTAACTCCGGGACAGCAAGAGACCCAGTACTTC,CASSLTPGQQETQYF
TRBV5-1,.,TRBJ2-3,.,TGCGCCAGCAGCTTGGGAGGAACCACAGATACGCAGTATTTT,CASSLGGTTDTQYF
TRBV12-3/TRBV12-4,.,TRBJ1-1,.,TGTGCCAGCAGTTTTGGTGGGAACACTGAAGCTTTCTTT,CASSFGGNTEAFF
TRBV11-2,.,TRBJ2-3,.,TGTGCCAGCAGCTTAGAAGGGCTCACAGATACGCAGTATTTT,CASSLEGLTDTQYF
TRBV27,.,TRBJ1-1,.,TGTGCCAGCTGCATAATTCTGGGGGCTGAAGCTTTCTTT,CASCIILGAEAFF
TRBV19,TRBD1,TRBJ1-1,.,TGTGCCAGTAGTCACCCCCAGGGGGCGGTCACTGAAGCTTTCTTT,CASSHPQGAVTEAFF
TRBV9,TRBD2,TRBJ2-3,.,TGTGCCAGCAGCCCTCGGACTAGCGGGGGGGGCGGAGATACGCAGTATTTT,CASSPRTSGGGGDTQYF
TRBV5-1,.,TRBJ2-1,.,TGCGCCAGCAGCTCCGACTTGACCCTCTACAATGAGCAGTTCTTC,CASSSDLTLYNEQFF
TRBV9,.,TRBJ2-3,.,TGTGCCAGCAGCGTAGACACGGGAACTGCTTACACAGATACGCAGTATTTT,CASSVDTGTAYTDTQYF
TRBV5-5,.,TRBJ2-1,.,TGTGCCAGCAGCTTGGTGGGGGGCCAAAGCAATGAGCAGTTCTTC,CASSLVGGQSNEQFF
TRBV5-6,.,TRBJ2-5,.,TGTGCCAGCGCCAGGGCCAGTTCGGGAGAGACCCAGTACTTC,CASARASSGETQYF
TRBV5-6,TRBD1,TRBJ1-1,.,TGTGCCAGCAGCGAAACAGGGGGCAACACTGAAGCTTTCTTT,CASSETGGNTEAFF
TRBV5-1,.,TRBJ2-1,once,TGCGCCAGCAGCGTCGCTGGACCTGACAATGAGCAGTTCTTC,CASSVAGPDNEQFF
TRBV5-4,.,TRBJ1-4,.,TGTGCCAGCAGCTTGGACGGGGTGGCTAATGAAAAACTGTTTTTT,CASSLDGVANEKLFF
TRBV4-1,.,TRBJ1-3,.,TGCGCCAGCGGGGAATCTGGAAACACCATATATTTT,CASGESGNTIYF
TRBV2,TRBD2,TRBJ2-5,.,TGTGCCAGCTCCTTTGGCGGAGCGGGGGGTCAAGAGACCCAGTACTTC,CASSFGGAGGQETQYF
TRBV19,TRBD2,TRBJ2-3,.,TGTGCCAGTAGTATTAGTACTAGCGGGGCCCCCGGGGGTACGCAGTATTTT,CASSISTSGAPGGTQYF
TRBV10-2,.,TRBJ2-1,.,TGCGCCAGCAGGGCCCTGCGCGGCTCCTACAATGAGCAGTTCTTC,CASRALRGSYNEQFF
TRBV6-5,.,TRBJ1-2,.,TGTGCCAGCAGTTACGACGGTACATATGGCTACACCTTC,CASSYDGTYGYTF
TRBV7-2,.,TRBJ2-3,.,TGTGCCAGCAGCTTAGCCCTAGCCTCAGATACGCAGTATTTT,CASSLALASDTQYF
TRBV7-2,TRBD1,TRBJ1-2,once,TGTGCCAGCAGCTTTTCCAGGGGGGCGGTTAACTATGGCTACACCTTC,CASSFSRGAVNYGYTF
TRBV24-1,.,TRBJ1-1,.,TGTGCCACCAGTGACGAGGGGGTCACTGAAGCTTTCTTT,CATSDEGVTEAFF
TRBV7-2,.,TRBJ1-1,.,TGTGCCAGCAGCTTAGCGGCGTCGAATATGAACACTGAAGCTTTCTTT,CASSLAASNMNTEAFF
TRBV7-2,.,TRBJ1-1,.,TGTGCCAGCAGGGGCCAGGGGATGAATCAAGCTTTCTTT,CASRGQGMNQAFF